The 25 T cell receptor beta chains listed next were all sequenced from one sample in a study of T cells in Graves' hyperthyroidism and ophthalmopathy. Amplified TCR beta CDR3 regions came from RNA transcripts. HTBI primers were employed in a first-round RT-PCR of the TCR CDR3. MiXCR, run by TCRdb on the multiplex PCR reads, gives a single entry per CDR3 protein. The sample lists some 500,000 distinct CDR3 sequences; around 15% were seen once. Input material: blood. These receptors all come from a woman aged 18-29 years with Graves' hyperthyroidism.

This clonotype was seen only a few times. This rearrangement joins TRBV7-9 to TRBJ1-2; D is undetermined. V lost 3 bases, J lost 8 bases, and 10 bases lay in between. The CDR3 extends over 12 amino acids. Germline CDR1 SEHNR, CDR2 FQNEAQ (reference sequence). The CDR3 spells CASSFITSGYTF. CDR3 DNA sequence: TGTGCCAGCAGCTTTATCACGTCAGGCTACACCTTC.

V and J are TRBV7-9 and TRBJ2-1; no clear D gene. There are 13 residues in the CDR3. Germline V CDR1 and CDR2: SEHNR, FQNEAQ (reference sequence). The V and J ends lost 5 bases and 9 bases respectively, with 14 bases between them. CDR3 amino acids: CASSLPIDGEQFF. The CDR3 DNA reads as TGTGCCAGCAGCCTTCCCATAGACGGTGAGCAGTTCTTC.

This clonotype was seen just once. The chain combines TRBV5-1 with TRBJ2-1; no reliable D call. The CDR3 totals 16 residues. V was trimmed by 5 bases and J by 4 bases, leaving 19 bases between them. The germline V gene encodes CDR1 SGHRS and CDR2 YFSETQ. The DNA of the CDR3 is TGCGCCAGCAGTAAAGAGACGAACCCCGGTTACAATGAGCAGTTCTTC. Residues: CASSKETNPGYNEQFF.

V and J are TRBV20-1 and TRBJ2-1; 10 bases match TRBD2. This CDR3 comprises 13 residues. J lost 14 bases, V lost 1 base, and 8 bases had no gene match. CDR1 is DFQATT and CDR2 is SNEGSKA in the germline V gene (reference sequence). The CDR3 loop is CSARVSGRAVEFF. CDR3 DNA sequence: TGCAGTGCTAGAGTGAGCGGGAGGGCCGTAGAGTTCTTC.

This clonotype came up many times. CDR3 in amino acids: CSVEVVGLAGGPPETQYF. The CDR3, as DNA: TGCAGCGTTGAGGTCGTGGGACTAGCGGGAGGGCCCCCAGAGACCCAGTACTTC. The rearrangement uses TRBV29-1 and TRBJ2-5; TRBD2 aligns across 16 bases. The CDR3 has 18 amino acids. Germline CDR1 is SQVTM and CDR2 is ANQGSEA. The V and J ends lost 3 bases and 4 bases, in that order; junction bases with no gene match: 11.

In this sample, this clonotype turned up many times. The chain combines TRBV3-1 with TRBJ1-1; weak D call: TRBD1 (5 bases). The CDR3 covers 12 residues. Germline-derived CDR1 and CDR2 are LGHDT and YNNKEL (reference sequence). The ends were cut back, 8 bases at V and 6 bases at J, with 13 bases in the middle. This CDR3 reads CASYGGVSEAFF. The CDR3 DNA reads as TGTGCCAGCTATGGGGGGGTCTCTGAAGCTTTCTTT.

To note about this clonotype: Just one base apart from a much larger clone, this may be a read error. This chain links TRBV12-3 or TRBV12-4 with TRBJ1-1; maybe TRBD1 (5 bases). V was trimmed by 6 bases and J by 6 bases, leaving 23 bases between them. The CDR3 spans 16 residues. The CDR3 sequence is CASRDTGAGKTAEAFF. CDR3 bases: TGTGCCAGCAGGGACACCGGGGCGGGCAAGACCGCTGAAGCTTTCTTT.

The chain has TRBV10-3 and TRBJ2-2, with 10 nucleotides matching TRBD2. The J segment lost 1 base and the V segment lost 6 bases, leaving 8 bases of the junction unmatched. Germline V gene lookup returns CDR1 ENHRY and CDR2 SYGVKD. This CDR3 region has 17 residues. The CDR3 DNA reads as TGTGCCATCAGGAGCGGGGGGGGGCTGGGGAACACCGGGGAGCTGTTTTTT. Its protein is CAIRSGGGLGNTGELFF.

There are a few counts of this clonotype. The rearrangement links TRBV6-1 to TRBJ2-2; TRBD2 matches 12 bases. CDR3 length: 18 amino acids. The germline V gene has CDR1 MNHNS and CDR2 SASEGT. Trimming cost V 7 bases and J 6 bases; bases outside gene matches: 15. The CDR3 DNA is TGTGCCAGCAATACCGCCACCGGGACTAGCGGGTTATCCGGGGAGCTGTTTTTT. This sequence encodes CASNTATGTSGLSGELFF.

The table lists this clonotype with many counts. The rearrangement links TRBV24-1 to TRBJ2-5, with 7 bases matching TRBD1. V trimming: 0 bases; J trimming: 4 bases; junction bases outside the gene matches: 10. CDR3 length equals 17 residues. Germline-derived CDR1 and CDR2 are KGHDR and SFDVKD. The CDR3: CATSDLRTGPFGETQYF. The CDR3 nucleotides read TGTGCCACCAGTGATTTGAGGACAGGCCCTTTCGGAGAGACCCAGTACTTC.

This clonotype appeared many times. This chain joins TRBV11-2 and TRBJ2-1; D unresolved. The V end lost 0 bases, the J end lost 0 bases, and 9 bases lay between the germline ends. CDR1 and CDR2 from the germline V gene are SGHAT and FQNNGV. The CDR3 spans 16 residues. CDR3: CASSLDPQSSYNEQFF. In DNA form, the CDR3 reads TGTGCCAGCAGCTTAGATCCCCAGAGCTCCTACAATGAGCAGTTCTTC.

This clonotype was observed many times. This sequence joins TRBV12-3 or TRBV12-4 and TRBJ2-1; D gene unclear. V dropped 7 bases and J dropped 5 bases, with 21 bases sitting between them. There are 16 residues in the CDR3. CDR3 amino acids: CASTSPTPRFDNEQFF. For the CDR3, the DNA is TGTGCCAGCACCTCCCCCACTCCCCGGTTTGACAATGAGCAGTTCTTC.

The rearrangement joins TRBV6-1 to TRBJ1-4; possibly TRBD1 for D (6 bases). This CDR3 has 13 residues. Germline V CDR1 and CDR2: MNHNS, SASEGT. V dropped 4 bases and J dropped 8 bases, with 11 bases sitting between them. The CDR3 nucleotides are TGTGCCAGCAGTGCGAGTAGGGGGGAAAAACTGTTTTTT. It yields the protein CASSASRGEKLFF.

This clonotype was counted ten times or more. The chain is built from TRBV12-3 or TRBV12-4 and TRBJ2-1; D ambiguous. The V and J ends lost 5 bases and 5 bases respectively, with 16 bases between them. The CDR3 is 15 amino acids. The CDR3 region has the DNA TGTGCCAGCAGTAGAGCCTCTACAAGTCACAATGAGCAGTTCTTC. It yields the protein CASSRASTSHNEQFF.

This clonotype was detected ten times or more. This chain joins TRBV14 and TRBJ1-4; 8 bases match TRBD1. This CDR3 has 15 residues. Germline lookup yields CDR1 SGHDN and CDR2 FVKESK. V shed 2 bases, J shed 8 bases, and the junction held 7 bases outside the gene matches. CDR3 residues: CASSQIRTGREKLFF. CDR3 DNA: TGTGCCAGCAGCCAAATCAGGACAGGGAGAGAAAAACTGTTTTTT. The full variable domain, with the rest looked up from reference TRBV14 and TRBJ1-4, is EAGVTQFPSHSVIEKGQTVTLRCDPISGHDNLYWYRRVMGKEIKFLLHFVKESKQDESGMPNNRFLAERTGGTYSTLKVQPAELEDSGVYFCASSQIRTGREKLFFGSGTQLSVL.

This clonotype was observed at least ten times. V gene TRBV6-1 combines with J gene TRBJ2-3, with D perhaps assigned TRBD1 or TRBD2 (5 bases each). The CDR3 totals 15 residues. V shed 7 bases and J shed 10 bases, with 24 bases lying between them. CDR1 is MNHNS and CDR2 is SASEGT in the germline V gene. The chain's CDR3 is CASNEIGATRMAQYF. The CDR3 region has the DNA TGTGCCAGCAACGAGATCGGGGCCACAAGAATGGCGCAGTATTTT.

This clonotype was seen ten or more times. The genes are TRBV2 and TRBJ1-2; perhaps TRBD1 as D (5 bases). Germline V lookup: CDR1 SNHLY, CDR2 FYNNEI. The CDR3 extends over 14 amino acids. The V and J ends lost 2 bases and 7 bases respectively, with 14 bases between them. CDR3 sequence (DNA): TGTGCCAGCAGTGAATTCGTGGGGGTTGGTGGCTACACCTTC. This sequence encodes CASSEFVGVGGYTF.

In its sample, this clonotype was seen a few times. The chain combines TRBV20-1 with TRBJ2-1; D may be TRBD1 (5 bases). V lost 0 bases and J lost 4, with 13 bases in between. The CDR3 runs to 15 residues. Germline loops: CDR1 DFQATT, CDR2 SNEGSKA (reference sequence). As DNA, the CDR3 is TGCAGTGCTAGAGATCCGCGTGCAGGGTACAATGAGCAGTTCTTC. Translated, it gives CSARDPRAGYNEQFF.

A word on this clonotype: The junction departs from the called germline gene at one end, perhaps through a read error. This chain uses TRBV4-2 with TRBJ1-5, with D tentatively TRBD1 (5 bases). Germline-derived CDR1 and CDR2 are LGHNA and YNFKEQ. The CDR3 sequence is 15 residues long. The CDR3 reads CASGQGSGEDQPQHF. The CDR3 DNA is TGTGCCAGCGGCCAAGGTTCGGGGGAGGATCAGCCCCAGCATTTT.

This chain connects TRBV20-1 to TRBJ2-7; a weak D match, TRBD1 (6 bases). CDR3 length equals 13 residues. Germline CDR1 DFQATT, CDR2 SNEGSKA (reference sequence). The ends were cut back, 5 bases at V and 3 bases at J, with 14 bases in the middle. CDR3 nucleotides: TGCAGTGCTTCCGGCCGGGACAACTACGAGCAGTACTTC. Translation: CSASGRDNYEQYF.

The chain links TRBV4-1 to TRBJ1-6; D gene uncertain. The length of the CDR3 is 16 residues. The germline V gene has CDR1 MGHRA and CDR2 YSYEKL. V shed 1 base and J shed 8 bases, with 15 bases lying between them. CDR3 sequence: CASSQGGIAWDSPLHF. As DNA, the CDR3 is TGCGCCAGCAGCCAAGGAGGCATCGCGTGGGATTCACCCCTCCACTTT.

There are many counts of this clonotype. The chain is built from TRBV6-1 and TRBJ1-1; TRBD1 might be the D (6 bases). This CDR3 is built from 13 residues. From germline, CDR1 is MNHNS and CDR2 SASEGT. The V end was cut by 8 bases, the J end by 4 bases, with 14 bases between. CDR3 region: CASGGREATEAFF. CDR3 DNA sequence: TGTGCCAGCGGGGGCAGGGAAGCCACTGAAGCTTTCTTT.

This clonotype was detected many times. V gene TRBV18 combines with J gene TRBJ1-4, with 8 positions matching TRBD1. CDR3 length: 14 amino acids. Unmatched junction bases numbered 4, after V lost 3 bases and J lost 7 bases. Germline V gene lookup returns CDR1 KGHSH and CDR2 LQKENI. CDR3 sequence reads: CASSPRGLGEKLFF. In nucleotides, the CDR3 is TGTGCCAGCTCACCCAGGGGGCTAGGTGAAAAACTGTTTTTT.

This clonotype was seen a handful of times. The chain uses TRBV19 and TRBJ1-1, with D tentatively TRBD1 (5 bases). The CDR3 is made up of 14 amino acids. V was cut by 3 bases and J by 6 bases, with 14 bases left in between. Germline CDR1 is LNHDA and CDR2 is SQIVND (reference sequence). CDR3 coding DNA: TGTGCCAGTAGTATGAGGGGAACCGGGCCTGAAGCTTTCTTT. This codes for CASSMRGTGPEAFF.

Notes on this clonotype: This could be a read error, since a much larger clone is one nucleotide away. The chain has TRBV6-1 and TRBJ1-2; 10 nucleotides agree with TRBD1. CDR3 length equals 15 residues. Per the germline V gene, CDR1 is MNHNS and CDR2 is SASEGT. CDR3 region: CANSPRTGGQRGYTF. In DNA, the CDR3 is TGTGCCAACAGTCCCCGGACAGGGGGACAGAGGGGCTACACCTTC.